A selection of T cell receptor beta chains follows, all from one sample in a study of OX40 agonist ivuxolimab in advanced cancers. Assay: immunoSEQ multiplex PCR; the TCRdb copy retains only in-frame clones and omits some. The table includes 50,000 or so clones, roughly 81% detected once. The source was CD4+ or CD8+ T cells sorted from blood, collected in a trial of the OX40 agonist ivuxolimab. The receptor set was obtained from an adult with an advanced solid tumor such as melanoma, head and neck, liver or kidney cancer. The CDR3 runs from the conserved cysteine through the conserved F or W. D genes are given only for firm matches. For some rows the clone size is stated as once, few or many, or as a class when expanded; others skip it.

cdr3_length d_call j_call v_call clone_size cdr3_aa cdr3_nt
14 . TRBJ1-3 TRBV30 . CAWNPWTPANTIYF TGTGCCTGGAACCCGTGGACTCCCGCAAACACCATATATTTT
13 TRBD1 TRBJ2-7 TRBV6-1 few CASRWDSTYEQYF TGTGCCAGCAGGTGGGACAGCACCTACGAGCAGTACTTC
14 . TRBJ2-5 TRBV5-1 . CASSLSGTQETQYF TGCGCCAGCAGCTTGAGCGGAACTCAAGAGACCCAGTACTTC
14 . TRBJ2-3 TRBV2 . CASKRDQGTDTQYF TGTGCCAGCAAAAGGGACCAAGGCACAGATACGCAGTATTTT
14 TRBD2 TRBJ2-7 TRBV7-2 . CASSPSGPSYEQYF TGTGCCAGCAGCCCTAGCGGTCCCTCCTACGAGCAGTACTTC
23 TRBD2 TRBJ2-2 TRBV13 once CASSLVGTSGRGELELNTGELFF TGTGCCAGCAGCTTAGTTGGGACTAGCGGGAGGGGAGAACTGGAACTGAACACCGGGGAGCTGTTTTTT
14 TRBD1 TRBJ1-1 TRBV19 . CASSPGQGFTEAFF TGTGCCAGTAGTCCGGGACAGGGGTTCACTGAAGCTTTCTTT
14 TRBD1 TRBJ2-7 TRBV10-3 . CAIISDRGNYEQYF TGTGCCATCATTTCAGACAGGGGAAACTACGAGCAGTACTTC
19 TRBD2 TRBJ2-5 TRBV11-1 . CASSSTHTGTSGSQETQYF TGTGCCAGCAGCTCCACTCATACCGGGACTAGCGGGAGCCAAGAGACCCAGTACTTC
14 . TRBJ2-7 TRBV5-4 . CASSLSFYGYEQYF TGTGCCAGCAGCTTGAGTTTTTACGGGTACGAGCAGTACTTC
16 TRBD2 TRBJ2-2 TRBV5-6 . CASSWAGEGTTGELFF TGTGCCAGCAGCTGGGCGGGAGAGGGGACCACCGGGGAGCTGTTTTTT
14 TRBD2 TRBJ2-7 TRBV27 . CASSFSGRYYEQYF TGTGCCAGCAGTTTTAGCGGGAGGTACTACGAGCAGTACTTC
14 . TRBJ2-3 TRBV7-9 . CASSLGGITDTQYF TGTGCCAGCAGCTTAGGGGGAATCACAGATACGCAGTATTTT
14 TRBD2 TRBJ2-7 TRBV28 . CASSIAGPLYEQYF TGTGCCAGCAGTATAGCGGGACCGCTCTACGAGCAGTACTTC
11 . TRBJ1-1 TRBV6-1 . CASTGGTEAFF TGTGCCAGCACGGGGGGCACTGAAGCTTTCTTT
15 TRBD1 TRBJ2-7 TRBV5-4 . CASSVQGDPPYEQYF TGTGCCAGCAGCGTACAGGGGGACCCTCCCTACGAGCAGTACTTC
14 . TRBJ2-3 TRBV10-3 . CAISTETNTDTQYF TGTGCCATCAGTACCGAGACTAACACAGATACGCAGTATTTT
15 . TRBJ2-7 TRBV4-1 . CASSQVPGPAYEQYF TGCGCCAGCAGCCAAGTACCGGGCCCAGCCTACGAGCAGTACTTC
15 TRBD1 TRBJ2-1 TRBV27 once CARYLRDRFRSEQFF TGTGCCAGGTACCTGCGGGACAGGTTTCGGAGTGAGCAGTTCTTC
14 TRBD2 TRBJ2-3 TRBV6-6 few CASRLGLGSDTQYF TGTGCCAGCAGGCTGGGACTAGGCTCAGATACGCAGTATTTT
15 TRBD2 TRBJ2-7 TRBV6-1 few CASSEAGGSSDEQYF TGTGCCAGCAGTGAAGCGGGCGGGAGTAGCGACGAGCAGTACTTC
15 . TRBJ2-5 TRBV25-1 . CASSEFGGGQETQYF TGTGCCAGCAGTGAATTTGGAGGAGGACAAGAGACCCAGTACTTC
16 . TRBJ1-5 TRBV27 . CASSLRGQLSNQPQHF TGTGCCAGCAGTTTAAGGGGACAACTGAGCAATCAGCCCCAGCATTTT
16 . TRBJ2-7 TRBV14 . CASSLKRSEFAYEQYF TGTGCCAGCAGCCTCAAGAGAAGCGAGTTCGCCTACGAGCAGTACTTC
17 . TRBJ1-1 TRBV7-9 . CASSLGFGGGKGTEAFF TGTGCCAGCAGCTTAGGATTTGGGGGCGGTAAGGGCACTGAAGCTTTCTTT
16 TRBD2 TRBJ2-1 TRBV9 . CASSRSGSYSYNEQFF TGTGCCAGCAGCCGTAGCGGGAGTTACTCCTACAATGAGCAGTTCTTC
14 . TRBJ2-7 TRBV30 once CAWRGVFRGSEQYF TGTGCCTGGAGGGGGGTTTTCAGGGGATCCGAGCAGTACTTC
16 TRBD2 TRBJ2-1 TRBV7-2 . CASSHQAGGSYNEQFF TGTGCCAGCAGCCACCAAGCGGGAGGATCTTACAATGAGCAGTTCTTC
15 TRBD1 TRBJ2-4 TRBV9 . CASSIGTALRNIQYF TGTGCCAGCAGCATCGGGACAGCCCTTCGAAACATTCAGTACTTC
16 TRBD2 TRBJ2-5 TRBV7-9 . CASSPRSGRAKETQYF TGTGCCAGCAGCCCTAGAAGCGGGAGGGCTAAAGAGACCCAGTACTTC
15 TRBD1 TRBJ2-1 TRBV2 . CASGLGQGFYNEQFF TGTGCCAGCGGGCTGGGACAGGGATTTTACAATGAGCAGTTCTTC
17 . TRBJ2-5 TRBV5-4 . CASSLVGRSSFQETQYF TGTGCCAGCAGCTTGGTGGGTCGATCGAGCTTCCAAGAGACCCAGTACTTC
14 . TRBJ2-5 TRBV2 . CASRVGRTQETQYF TGTGCCAGCAGAGTAGGCAGGACTCAAGAGACCCAGTACTTC
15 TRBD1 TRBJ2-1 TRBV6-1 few CASSEEDRDGNEQFF TGTGCCAGCAGTGAAGAGGACAGGGATGGCAATGAGCAGTTCTTC
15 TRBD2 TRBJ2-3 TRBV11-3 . CASSPRGGRSDTQYF TGTGCCAGCAGCCCAAGGGGCGGGAGGTCAGATACGCAGTATTTT
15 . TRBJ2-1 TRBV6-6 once CASSQKSGFYNEQFF TGTGCCAGCAGCCAAAAAAGCGGGTTCTACAATGAGCAGTTCTTC
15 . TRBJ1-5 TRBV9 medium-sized CASSVAAGGGQPQHF TGTGCCAGCAGCGTAGCCGCCGGGGGCGGCCAGCCCCAGCATTTT
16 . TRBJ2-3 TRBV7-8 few CASSLEGQTLTDTQYF TGTGCCAGCAGCTTAGAAGGGCAGACACTCACAGATACGCAGTATTTT
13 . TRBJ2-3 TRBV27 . CASSFGQGYTQYF TGTGCCAGCAGTTTCGGCCAAGGGTATACGCAGTATTTT
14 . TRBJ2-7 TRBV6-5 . CASSLSDRAYEQYF TGTGCCAGCAGTTTGAGCGACCGTGCCTACGAGCAGTACTTC
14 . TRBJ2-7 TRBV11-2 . CASRSRLSSYEQYF TGTGCCAGCAGGTCAAGATTAAGCTCCTACGAGCAGTACTTC
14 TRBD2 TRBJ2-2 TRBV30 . CASGTSRNTGELFF TGTGCCTCTGGGACTAGCAGAAACACCGGGGAGCTGTTTTTT
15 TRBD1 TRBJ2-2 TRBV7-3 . CASSSTGAGSGELFF TGTGCCAGCAGTTCCACAGGGGCGGGTTCCGGGGAGCTGTTTTTT
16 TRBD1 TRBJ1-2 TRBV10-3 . CAISERRDRPSKSYTF TGTGCCATCAGTGAAAGGAGGGACAGGCCCTCCAAGAGCTACACCTTC
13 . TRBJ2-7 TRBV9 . CASSGGTGHEQYF TGTGCCAGCAGCGGGGGAACAGGGCACGAGCAGTACTTC
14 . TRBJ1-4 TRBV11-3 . CASSFGANNEKLFF TGTGCCAGCAGCTTCGGGGCCAATAATGAAAAACTGTTTTTT